The present TCR beta chain was sequenced within a study of blood T cells in healthy people across ages. Regarding the study as a whole: Long-lived donors carried more naive CD4+ cells and greater diversity than aged donors.

The CDR3 spans 16 residues. Germline CDR1 and CDR2: SGHTA and FQGNSA. V lost 5 bases, J lost 5 bases, and 19 bases lay in between. In regard to this clonotype: Its cognate antigen is unknown.

The use of a sample-barcoded 5' primer and a J-beta primer mix characterized a second PCR of about 6 to 11 cycles. Every sample gave at least 2.5 million paired-end reads containing CDR3. TCRdb analysed the 5' RACE reads with MiXCR anew, one entry per CDR3 protein. Altogether around 800,000 distinct CDR3 sequences are present, around a quarter being singletons, with the ten largest covering about 3%. The sample also formed part of further work on T cells of mothers and their children. Turning to that study: The second PCR used the M1S primer, and this primer added sample barcodes and 2-4 random nucleotides. In each mother, TCR beta CDR3 reads exceeded 10 million; in each child, they numbered some 2.8 million.

This sequence was found in a boy under 18 in good health. The chain is built from TRBV7-2 and TRBJ2-1; TRBD1 or TRBD2 may be the D gene (5 bases each). The sequencing input was blood. CDR3 bases: TGTGCCAGCAGCCTCCGACTGGGCCTGGGGGACAATGAGCAGTTCTTC. The encoded protein is CASSLRLGLGDNEQFF. Variable domain in full (rest from reference TRBV7-2 and TRBJ2-1): GAGVSQSPSNKVTEKGKDVELRCDPISGHTALYWYRQSLGQGLEFLIYFQGNSAPDKSGLPSDRFSAERTGGSVSTLTIQRTQQEDSAVYLCASSLRLGLGDNEQFFGPGTRLTVL.